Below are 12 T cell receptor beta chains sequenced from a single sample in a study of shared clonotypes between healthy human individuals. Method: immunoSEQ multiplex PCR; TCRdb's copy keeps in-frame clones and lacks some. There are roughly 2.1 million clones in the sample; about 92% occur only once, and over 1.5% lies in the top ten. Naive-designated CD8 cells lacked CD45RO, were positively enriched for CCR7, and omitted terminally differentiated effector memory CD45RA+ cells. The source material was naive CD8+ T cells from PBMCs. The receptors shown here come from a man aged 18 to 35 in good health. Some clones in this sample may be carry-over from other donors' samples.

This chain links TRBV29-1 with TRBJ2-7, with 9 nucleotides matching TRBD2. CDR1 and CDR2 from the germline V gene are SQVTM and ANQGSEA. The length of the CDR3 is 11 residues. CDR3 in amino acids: CSGLANYEQYF. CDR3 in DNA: TGCTCAGGACTAGCGAACTACGAGCAGTACTTC.

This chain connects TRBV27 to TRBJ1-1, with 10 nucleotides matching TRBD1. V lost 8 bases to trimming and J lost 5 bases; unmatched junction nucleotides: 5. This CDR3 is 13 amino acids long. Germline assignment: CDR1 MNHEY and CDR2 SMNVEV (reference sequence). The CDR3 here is CASGWTGGTEAFF. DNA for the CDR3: TGTGCCAGCGGCTGGACAGGGGGGACTGAAGCTTTCTTT.

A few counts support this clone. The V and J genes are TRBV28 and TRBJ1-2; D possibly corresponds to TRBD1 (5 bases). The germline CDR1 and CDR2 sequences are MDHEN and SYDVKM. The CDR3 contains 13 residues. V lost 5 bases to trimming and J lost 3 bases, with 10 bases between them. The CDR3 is CASSTRGDYGYTF. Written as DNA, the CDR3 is TGTGCCAGCAGTACTCGGGGGGACTATGGCTACACCTTC.

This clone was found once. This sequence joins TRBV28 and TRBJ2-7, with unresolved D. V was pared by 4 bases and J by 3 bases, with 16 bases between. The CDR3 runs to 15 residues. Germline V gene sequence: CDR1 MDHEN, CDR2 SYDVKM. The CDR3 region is CASSSFEKWDYEQYF. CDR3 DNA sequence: TGTGCCAGCAGTTCGTTCGAGAAATGGGACTACGAGCAGTACTTC.

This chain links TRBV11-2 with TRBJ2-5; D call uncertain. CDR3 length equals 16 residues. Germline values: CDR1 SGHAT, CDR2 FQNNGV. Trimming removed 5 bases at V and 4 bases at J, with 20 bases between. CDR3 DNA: TGTGCCAGCAGCCCCCCCCCAGCTTCGAAGGGAGAGACCCAGTACTTC. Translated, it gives CASSPPPASKGETQYF. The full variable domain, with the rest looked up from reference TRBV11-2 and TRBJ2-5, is EAGVAQSPRYKIIEKRQSVAFWCNPISGHATLYWYQQILGQGPKLLIQFQNNGVVDDSQLPKDRFSAERLKGVDSTLKIQPAKLEDSAVYLCASSPPPASKGETQYFGPGTRLLVL.

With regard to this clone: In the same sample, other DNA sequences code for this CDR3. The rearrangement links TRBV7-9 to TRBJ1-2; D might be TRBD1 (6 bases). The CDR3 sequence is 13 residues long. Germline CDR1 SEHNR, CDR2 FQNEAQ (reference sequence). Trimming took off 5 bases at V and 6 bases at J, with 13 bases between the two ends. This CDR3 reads CASSAPDRDGYTF. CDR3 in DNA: TGTGCCAGCAGCGCCCCGGACAGAGATGGCTACACCTTC.

The chain's CDR3 is CASSLAATYEQYF. In nucleotides, the CDR3 is TGTGCCAGCAGTCTAGCGGCTACCTACGAGCAGTACTTC. This chain connects TRBV7-8 to TRBJ2-7; 7 nucleotides align to TRBD2. V trimming: 6 bases; J trimming: 2 bases; junction bases outside the gene matches: 4. CDR3 length: 13 amino acids. The germline gives CDR1 SGHVS, CDR2 FQNEAQ. Full variable domain (outside the CDR3, taken from reference TRBV7-8 and TRBJ2-7): GAGVSQSPRYKVAKRGQDVALRCDPISGHVSLFWYQQALGQGPEFLTYFQNEAQLDKSGLPSDRFFAERPEGSVSTLKIQRTQQEDSAVYLCASSLAATYEQYFGPGTRLTVT.

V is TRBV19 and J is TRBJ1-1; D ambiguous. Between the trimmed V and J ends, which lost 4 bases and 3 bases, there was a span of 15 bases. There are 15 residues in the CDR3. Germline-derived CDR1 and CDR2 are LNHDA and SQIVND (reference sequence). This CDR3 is CASSTRLRTDTEAFF. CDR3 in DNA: TGTGCCAGTAGTACCCGCTTGAGAACGGACACTGAAGCTTTCTTT. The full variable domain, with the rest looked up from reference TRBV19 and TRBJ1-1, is DGGITQSPKYLFRKEGQNVTLSCEQNLNHDAMYWYRQDPGQGLRLIYYSQIVNDFQKGDIAEGYSVSREKKESFPLTVTSAQKNPTAFYLCASSTRLRTDTEAFFGQGTRLTVV.

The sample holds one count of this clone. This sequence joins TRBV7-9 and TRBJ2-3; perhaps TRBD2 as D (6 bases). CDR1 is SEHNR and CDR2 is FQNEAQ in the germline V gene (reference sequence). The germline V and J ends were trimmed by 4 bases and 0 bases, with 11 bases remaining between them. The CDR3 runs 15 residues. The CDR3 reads CASSYRGLSTDTQYF. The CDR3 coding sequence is TGTGCCAGCAGCTACCGGGGACTGAGCACAGATACGCAGTATTTT. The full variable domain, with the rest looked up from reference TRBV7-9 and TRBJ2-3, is DTGVSQNPRHKITKRGQNVTFRCDPISEHNRLYWYRQTLGQGPEFLTYFQNEAQLEKSRLLSDRFSAERPKGSFSTLEIQRTEQGDSAMYLCASSYRGLSTDTQYFGPGTRLTVL.

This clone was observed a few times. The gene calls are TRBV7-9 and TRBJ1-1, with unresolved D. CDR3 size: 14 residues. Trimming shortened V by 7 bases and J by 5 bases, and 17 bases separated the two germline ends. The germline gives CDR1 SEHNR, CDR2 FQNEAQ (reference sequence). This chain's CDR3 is CASTASGFRTEAFF. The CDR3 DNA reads TGTGCCAGCACTGCAAGCGGGTTTCGAACTGAAGCTTTCTTT.

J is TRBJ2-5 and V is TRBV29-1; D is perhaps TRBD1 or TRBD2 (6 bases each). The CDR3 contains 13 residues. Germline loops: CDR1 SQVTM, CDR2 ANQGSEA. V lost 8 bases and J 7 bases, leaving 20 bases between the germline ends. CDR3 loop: CSTHGGLVGTQYF. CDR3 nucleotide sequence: TGCAGCACTCATGGGGGGCTGGTTGGGACCCAGTACTTC.

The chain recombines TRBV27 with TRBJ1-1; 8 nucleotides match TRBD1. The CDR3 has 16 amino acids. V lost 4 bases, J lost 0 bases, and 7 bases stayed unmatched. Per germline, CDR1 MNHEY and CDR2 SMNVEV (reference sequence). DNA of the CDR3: TGTGCCAGCAGTTCCCGACAGGGGCTAGTGAACACTGAAGCTTTCTTT. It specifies CASSSRQGLVNTEAFF.